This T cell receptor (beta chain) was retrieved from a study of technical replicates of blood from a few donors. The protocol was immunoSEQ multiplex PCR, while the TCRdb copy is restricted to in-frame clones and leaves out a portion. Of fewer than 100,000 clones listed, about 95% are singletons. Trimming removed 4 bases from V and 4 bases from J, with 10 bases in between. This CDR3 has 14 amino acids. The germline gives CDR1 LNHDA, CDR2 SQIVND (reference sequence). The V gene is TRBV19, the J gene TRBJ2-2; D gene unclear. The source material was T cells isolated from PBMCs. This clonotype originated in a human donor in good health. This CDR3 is CASSTSRSTGELFF. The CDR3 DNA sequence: TGTGCCAGTAGTACGAGTCGGAGCACCGGGGAGCTGTTTTTT.